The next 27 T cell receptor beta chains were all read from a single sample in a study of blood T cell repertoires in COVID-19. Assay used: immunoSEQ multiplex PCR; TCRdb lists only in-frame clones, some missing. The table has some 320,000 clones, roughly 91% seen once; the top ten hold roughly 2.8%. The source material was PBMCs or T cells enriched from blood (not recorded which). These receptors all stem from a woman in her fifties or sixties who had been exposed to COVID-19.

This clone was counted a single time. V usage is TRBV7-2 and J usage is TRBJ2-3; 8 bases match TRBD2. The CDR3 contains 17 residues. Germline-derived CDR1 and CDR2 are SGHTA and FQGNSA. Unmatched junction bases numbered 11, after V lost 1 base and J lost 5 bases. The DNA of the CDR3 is TGTGCCAGCAGCTTAGGATACGGACTAGCTGATGGAGATACGCAGTATTTT. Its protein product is CASSLGYGLADGDTQYF.

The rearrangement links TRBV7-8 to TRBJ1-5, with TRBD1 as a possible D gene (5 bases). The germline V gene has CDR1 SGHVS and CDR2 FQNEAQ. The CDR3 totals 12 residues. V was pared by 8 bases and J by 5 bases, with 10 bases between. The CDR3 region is CASGIQDQPQHF. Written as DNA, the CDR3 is TGTGCCAGCGGAATACAGGATCAGCCCCAGCATTTT.

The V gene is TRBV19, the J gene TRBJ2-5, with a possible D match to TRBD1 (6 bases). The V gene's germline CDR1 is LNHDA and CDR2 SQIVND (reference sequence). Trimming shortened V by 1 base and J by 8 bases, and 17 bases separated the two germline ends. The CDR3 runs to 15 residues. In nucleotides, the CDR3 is TGTGCCAGTAGTATAGGTTACAGGGTTGGGGGAACCCAGTACTTC. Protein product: CASSIGYRVGGTQYF.

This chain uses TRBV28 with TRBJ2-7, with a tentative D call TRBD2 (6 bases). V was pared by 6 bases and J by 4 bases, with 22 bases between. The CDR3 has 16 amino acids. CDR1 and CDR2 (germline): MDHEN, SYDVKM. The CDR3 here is CASRPTSGGAGYEQYF. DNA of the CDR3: TGTGCCAGCAGACCCACTTCCGGAGGGGCGGGGTACGAGCAGTACTTC.

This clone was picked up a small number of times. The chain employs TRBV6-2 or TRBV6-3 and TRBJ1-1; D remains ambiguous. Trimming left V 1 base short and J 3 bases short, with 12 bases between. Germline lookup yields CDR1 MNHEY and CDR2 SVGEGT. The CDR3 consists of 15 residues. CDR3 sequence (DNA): TGTGCCAGCAGTTACTGGTGGGCTTCCGACACTGAAGCTTTCTTT. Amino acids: CASSYWWASDTEAFF.

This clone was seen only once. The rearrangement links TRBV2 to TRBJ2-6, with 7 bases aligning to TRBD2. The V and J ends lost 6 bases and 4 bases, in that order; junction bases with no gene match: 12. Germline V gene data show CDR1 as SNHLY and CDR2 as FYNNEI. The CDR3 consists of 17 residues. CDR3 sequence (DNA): TGTGCCAGCAGACCTAGGGGAGGGTTTTACGGGGCCAACGTCCTGACTTTC. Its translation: CASRPRGGFYGANVLTF.

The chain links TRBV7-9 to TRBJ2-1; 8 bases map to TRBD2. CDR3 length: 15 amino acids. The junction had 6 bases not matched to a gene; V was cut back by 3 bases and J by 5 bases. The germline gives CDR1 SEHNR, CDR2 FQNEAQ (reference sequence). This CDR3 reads CASSFGGGYNNEQFF. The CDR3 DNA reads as TGTGCCAGCAGCTTCGGCGGGGGGTATAACAATGAGCAGTTCTTC.

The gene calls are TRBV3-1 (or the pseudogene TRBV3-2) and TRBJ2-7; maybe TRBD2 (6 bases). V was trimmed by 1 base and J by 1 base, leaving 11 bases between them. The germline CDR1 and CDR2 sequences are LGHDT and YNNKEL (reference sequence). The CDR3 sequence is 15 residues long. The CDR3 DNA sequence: TGTGCCAGCAGCCAAGTGGGACTCCTGTCCTACGAGCAGTACTTC. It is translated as CASSQVGLLSYEQYF.

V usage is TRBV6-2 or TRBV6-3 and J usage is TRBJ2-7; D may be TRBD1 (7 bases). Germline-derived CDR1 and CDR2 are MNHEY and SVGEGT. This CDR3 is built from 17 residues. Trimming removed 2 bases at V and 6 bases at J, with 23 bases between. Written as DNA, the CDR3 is TGTGCCAGCAGTTACCCTATTTCGGGCAGGGGGGTCTTCGAGCAGTACTTC. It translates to CASSYPISGRGVFEQYF.

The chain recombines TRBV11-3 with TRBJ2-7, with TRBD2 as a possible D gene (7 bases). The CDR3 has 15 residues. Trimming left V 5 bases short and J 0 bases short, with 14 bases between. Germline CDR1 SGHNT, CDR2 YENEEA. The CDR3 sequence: CASSPGAGDSYEQYF. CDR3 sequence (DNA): TGTGCCAGCAGCCCAGGGGCGGGGGACTCCTACGAGCAGTACTTC.

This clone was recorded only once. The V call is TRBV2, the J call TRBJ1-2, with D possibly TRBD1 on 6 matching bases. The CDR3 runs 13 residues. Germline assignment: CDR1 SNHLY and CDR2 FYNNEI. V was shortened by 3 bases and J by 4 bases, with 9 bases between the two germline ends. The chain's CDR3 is CASSDRGAYGYTF. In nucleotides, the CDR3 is TGTGCCAGCAGTGACAGGGGTGCCTATGGCTACACCTTC.

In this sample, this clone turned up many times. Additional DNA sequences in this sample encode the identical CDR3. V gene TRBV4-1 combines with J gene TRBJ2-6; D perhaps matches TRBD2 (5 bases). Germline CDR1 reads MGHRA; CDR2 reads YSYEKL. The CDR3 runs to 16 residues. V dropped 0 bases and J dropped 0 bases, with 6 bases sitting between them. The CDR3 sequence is CASSQDSASGANVLTF. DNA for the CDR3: TGCGCCAGCAGCCAAGATAGCGCCTCTGGGGCCAACGTCCTGACTTTC.

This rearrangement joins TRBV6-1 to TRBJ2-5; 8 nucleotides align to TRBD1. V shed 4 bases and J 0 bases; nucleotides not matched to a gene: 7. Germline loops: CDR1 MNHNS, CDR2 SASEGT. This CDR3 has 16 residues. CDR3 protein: CASSVWGQANQETQYF. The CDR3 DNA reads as TGTGCCAGCAGTGTGTGGGGACAGGCCAACCAAGAGACCCAGTACTTC.

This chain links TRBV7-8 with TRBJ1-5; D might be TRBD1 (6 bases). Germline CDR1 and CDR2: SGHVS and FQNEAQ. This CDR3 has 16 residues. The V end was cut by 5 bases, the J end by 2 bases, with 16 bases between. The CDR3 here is CASSPKQGAGNQPQHF. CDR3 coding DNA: TGTGCCAGCAGCCCGAAACAGGGAGCCGGCAATCAGCCCCAGCATTTT.

CDR3 sequence reads: CASSAGSSYNEQFF. CDR3 DNA sequence: TGTGCCAGCAGCGCGGGGAGCTCCTACAATGAGCAGTTCTTC. The genes are TRBV28 and TRBJ2-1; D possibly corresponds to TRBD2 (6 bases). There are 14 residues in the CDR3. CDR1 and CDR2 from the germline V gene are MDHEN and SYDVKM. Trimming stripped 6 bases from V and 0 bases from J, with 9 bases between.

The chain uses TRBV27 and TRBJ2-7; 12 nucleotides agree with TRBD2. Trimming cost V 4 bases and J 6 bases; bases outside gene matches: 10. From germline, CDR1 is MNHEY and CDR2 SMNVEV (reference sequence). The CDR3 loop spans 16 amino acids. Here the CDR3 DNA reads TGTGCCAGCAGTTCCTCCCTTACTAGCGGGGGGTCCGAGCAGTACTTC. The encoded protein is CASSSSLTSGGSEQYF.

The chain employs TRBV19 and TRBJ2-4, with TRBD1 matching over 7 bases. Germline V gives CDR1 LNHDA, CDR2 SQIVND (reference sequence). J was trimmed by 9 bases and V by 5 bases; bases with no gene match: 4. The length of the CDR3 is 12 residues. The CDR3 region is CASSPGTAIQYF. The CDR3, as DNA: TGTGCCAGTAGTCCTGGGACAGCCATTCAGTACTTC. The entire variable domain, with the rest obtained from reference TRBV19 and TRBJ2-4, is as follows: DGGITQSPKYLFRKEGQNVTLSCEQNLNHDAMYWYRQDPGQGLRLIYYSQIVNDFQKGDIAEGYSVSREKKESFPLTVTSAQKNPTAFYLCASSPGTAIQYFGAGTRLSVL.

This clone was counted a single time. CDR3 loop: CASSQADRADQPQHF. The DNA of the CDR3 is TGCGCCAGCAGCCAGGCCGACAGGGCGGATCAGCCCCAGCATTTT. This chain uses TRBV4-1 with TRBJ1-5; 7 bases are a match to TRBD1. Germline CDR1 MGHRA, CDR2 YSYEKL. The CDR3 runs to 15 residues. With 3 bases clipped from V and 5 bases from J, the junction kept 7 bases outside the gene matches.

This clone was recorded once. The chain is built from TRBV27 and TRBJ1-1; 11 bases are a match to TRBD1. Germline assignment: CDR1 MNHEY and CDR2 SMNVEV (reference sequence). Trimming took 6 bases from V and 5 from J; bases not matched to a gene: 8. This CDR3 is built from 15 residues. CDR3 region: CASSLSGTGGTEAFF. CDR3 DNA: TGTGCCAGCAGCCTCTCCGGGACAGGGGGTACTGAAGCTTTCTTT.

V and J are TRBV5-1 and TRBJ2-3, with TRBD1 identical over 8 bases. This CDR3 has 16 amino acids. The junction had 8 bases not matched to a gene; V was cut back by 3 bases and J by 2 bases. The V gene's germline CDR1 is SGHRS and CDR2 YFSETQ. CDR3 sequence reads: CASSSLGQGATDTQYF. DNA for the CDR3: TGCGCCAGCAGCTCGCTCGGACAGGGTGCCACAGATACGCAGTATTTT. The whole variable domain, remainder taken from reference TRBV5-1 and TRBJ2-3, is KAGVTQTPRYLIKTRGQQVTLSCSPISGHRSVSWYQQTPGQGLQFLFEYFSETQRNKGNFPGRFSGRQFSNSRSEMNVSTLELGDSALYLCASSSLGQGATDTQYFGPGTRLTVL.

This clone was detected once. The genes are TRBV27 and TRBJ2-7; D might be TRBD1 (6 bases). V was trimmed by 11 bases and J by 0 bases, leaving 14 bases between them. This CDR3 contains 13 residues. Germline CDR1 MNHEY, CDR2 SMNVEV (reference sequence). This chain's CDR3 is CAASRGISYEQYF. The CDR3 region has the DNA TGTGCCGCCTCCAGGGGCATCTCCTACGAGCAGTACTTC.

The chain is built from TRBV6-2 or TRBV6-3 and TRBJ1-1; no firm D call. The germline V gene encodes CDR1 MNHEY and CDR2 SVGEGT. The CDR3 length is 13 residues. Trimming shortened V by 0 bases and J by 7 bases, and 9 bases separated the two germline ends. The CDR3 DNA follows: TGTGCCAGCAGTTACTCGTTGGGCGTTGAAGCTTTCTTT. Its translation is CASSYSLGVEAFF.

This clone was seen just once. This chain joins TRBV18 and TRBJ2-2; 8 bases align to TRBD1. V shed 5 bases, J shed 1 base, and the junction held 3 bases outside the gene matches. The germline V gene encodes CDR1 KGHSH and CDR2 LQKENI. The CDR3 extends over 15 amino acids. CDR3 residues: CASSTGQGNTGELFF. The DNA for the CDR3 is TGTGCCAGCTCAACCGGACAGGGGAACACCGGGGAGCTGTTTTTT.

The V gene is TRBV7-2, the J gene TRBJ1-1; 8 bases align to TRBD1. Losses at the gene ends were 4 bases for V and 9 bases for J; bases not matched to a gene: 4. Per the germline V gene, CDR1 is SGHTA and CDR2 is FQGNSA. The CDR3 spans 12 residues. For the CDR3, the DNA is TGTGCCAGCAGCTCGGACAGGGTAAAAGCTTTCTTT. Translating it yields CASSSDRVKAFF. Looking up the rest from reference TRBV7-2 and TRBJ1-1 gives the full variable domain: GAGVSQSPSNKVTEKGKDVELRCDPISGHTALYWYRQSLGQGLEFLIYFQGNSAPDKSGLPSDRFSAERTGGSVSTLTIQRTQQEDSAVYLCASSSDRVKAFFGQGTRLTVV.

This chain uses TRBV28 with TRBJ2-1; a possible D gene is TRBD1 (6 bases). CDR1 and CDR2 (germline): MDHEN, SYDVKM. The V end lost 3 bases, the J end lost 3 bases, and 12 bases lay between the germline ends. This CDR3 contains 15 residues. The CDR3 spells CASSLGTLDYNEQFF. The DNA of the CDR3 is TGTGCCAGCAGTTTGGGGACACTAGACTACAATGAGCAGTTCTTC.

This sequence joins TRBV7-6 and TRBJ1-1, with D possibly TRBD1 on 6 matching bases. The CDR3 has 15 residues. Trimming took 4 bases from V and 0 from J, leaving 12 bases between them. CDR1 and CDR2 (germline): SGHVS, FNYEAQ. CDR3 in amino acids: CASSSFRGMNTEAFF. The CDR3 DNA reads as TGTGCCAGCAGCTCTTTCAGGGGTATGAACACTGAAGCTTTCTTT.

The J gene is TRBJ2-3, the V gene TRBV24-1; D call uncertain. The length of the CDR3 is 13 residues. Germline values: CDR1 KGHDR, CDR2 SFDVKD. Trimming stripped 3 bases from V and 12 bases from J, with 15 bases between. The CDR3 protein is CATSDAGLSLQYF. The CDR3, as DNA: TGTGCCACCAGTGATGCAGGCCTCAGCCTACAGTATTTT.